This T cell receptor (beta chain) is drawn from a study of T cells and Merkel cell carcinoma outcomes. Trimming took 4 bases from V and 0 from J, leaving 3 bases between them. In germline, CDR1 is LNHDA, CDR2 SQIVND (reference sequence). CDR3 length: 12 amino acids. Method: immunoSEQ multiplex PCR; TCRdb's copy keeps in-frame clones and lacks some. The repertoire consists of around 6,000 clones, with approximately 80% occurring once and the leading ten covering 4.5% to 6.5%. As concerns this clone: Its antigen is still unknown.

The study, taken as a whole, reports: Merkel cell carcinoma outcomes were reportedly predicted by repertoire and T-cell density.

The TCR was taken from a human donor with Merkel cell carcinoma. The sequencing input was tumor tissue from Merkel cell carcinoma. The chain links TRBV19 to TRBJ1-1, with D uncertain. This chain's CDR3 is CASSRVNTEAFF. The CDR3 region has the DNA TGTGCCAGTAGTAGGGTGAACACTGAAGCTTTCTTT.